This T cell receptor (beta chain) was recovered during a study of blood T cell repertoires in COVID-19. Study-wide background: Researchers got acute and convalescent COVID-19 samples from the United States, Italy and Spain.

Germline V gene sequence: CDR1 SGHRS, CDR2 YFSETQ. With V trimmed by 2 bases and J by 6 bases, 1 base remained unmatched. The CDR3 extends over 14 amino acids. Per the authors' pipeline: Amplification from reference gene primers served as the basis for estimated nucleated cell counts. Data came from immunoSEQ multiplex PCR; TCRdb stores just in-frame clones and leaves some out. V, J and clone size derive from that table, while D and trimming were established from the DNA sequence. This sample has 250,000 or so clones, with roughly 84% found just once. The J gene is TRBJ1-4, the V gene TRBV5-1; TRBD1 agrees at 10 bases. The sequence was collected from a woman aged 40 to 50 who had recovered from COVID-19. Material for sequencing was peripheral blood. CDR3 region: CASSFGTGDEKLFF. The CDR3 DNA sequence: TGCGCCAGCAGCTTCGGGACAGGGGATGAAAAACTGTTTTTT.